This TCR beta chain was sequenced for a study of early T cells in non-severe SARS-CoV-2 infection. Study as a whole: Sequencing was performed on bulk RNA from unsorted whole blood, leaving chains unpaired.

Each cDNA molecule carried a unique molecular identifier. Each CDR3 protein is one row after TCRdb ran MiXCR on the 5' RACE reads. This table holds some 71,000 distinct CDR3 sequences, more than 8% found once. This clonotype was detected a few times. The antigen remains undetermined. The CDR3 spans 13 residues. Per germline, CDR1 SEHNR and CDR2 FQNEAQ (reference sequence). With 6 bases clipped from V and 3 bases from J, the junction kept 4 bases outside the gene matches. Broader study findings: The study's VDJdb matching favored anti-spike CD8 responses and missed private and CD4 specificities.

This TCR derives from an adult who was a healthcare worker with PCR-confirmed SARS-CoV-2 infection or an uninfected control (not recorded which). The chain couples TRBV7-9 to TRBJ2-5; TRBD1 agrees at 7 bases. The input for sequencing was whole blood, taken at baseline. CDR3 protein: CASSRTGEETQYF. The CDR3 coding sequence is TGTGCCAGCAGTAGGACAGGAGAAGAGACCCAGTACTTC.